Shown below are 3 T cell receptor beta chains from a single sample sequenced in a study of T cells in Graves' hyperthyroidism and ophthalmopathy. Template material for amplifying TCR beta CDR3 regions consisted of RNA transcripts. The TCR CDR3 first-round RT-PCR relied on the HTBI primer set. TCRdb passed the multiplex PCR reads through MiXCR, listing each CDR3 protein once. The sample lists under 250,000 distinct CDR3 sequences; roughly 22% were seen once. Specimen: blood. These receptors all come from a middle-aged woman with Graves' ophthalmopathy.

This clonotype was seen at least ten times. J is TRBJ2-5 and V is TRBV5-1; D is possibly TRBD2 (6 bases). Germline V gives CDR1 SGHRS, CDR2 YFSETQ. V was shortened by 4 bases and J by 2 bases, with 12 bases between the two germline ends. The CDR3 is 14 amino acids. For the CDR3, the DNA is TGCGCCAGCAGCACCGGGGGAGGACAAGAGACCCAGTACTTC. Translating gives CASSTGGGQETQYF.

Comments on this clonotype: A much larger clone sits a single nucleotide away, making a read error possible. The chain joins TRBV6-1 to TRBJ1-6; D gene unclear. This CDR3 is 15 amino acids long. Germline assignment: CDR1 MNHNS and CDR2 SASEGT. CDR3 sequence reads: CSSSDTDARSSPLHF. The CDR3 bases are TGTTCCAGCAGTGACACAGACGCTAGATCTTCACCCCTCCACTTT.

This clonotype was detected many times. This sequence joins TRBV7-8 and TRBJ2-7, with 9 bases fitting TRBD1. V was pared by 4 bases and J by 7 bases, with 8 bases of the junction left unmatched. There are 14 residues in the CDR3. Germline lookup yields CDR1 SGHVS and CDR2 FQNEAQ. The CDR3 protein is CASSSGTGTGEQYF. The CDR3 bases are TGTGCCAGCAGCTCCGGGACAGGGACTGGGGAGCAGTACTTC. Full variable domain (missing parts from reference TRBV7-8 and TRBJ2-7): GAGVSQSPRYKVAKRGQDVALRCDPISGHVSLFWYQQALGQGPEFLTYFQNEAQLDKSGLPSDRFFAERPEGSVSTLKIQRTQQEDSAVYLCASSSGTGTGEQYFGPGTRLTVT.